The 5 T cell receptor beta chains reported below all come from one sample, sequenced in a study of OX40 agonist ivuxolimab in advanced cancers. Clones were read by immunoSEQ multiplex PCR, and TCRdb kept only the in-frame ones, dropping some. The data contain about 53,000 clones, around 87% of them singletons. The input for sequencing was CD4+ or CD8+ T cells sorted from blood, taken in a trial of the OX40 agonist ivuxolimab. The receptor set was obtained from an adult with an advanced solid tumor such as melanoma, head and neck, liver or kidney cancer.

The V call is TRBV7-2, the J call TRBJ2-5, with 7 bases lining up with TRBD2. The junction had 4 bases not matched to a gene; V was cut back by 3 bases and J by 3 bases. This CDR3 spans 14 amino acids. Germline V gives CDR1 SGHTA, CDR2 FQGNSA. This CDR3 is CASSLAGTKETQYF. CDR3 sequence (DNA): TGTGCCAGCAGCTTGGCCGGGACTAAAGAGACCCAGTACTTC.

V and J are TRBV2 and TRBJ2-1; D may be TRBD1 (6 bases). The CDR3 has 13 amino acids. Germline-derived CDR1 and CDR2 are SNHLY and FYNNEI. The V end lost 6 bases, the J end lost 3 bases, and 9 bases lay between the germline ends. The CDR3, as DNA: TGTGCCAGCAGCCAGGGGTACTACAATGAGCAGTTCTTC. It encodes CASSQGYYNEQFF.

The genes are TRBV15 and TRBJ2-5; D is ambiguous. CDR3 length: 13 residues. V shed 5 bases and J shed 4 bases, with 11 bases lying between them. Germline-derived CDR1 and CDR2 are LNHNV and YYDKDF (reference sequence). The CDR3 DNA reads as TGTGCCACCAGCGCCCGCTCTGGAGAGACCCAGTACTTC. Protein product: CATSARSGETQYF.

The genes are TRBV4-1 and TRBJ2-1, with D tentatively TRBD2 (6 bases). Germline V gene data show CDR1 as MGHRA and CDR2 as YSYEKL. This CDR3 comprises 15 residues. Trimming pared 1 base from V and 8 bases from J, leaving 15 bases between. The CDR3 reads CASSQVSGSKYEQFF. In DNA form, the CDR3 reads TGCGCCAGCAGCCAAGTTTCCGGGAGTAAATATGAGCAGTTCTTC.

The chain recombines TRBV28 with TRBJ2-1; tentatively, D is TRBD1 or TRBD2 (5 bases each). V was trimmed by 1 base and J by 1 base, leaving 11 bases between them. Germline CDR1 reads MDHEN; CDR2 reads SYDVKM. The CDR3 runs 16 residues. This CDR3 reads CASSLYRDGSYNEQFF. In DNA, the CDR3 is TGTGCCAGCAGTTTATACCGGGACGGATCCTACAATGAGCAGTTCTTC.